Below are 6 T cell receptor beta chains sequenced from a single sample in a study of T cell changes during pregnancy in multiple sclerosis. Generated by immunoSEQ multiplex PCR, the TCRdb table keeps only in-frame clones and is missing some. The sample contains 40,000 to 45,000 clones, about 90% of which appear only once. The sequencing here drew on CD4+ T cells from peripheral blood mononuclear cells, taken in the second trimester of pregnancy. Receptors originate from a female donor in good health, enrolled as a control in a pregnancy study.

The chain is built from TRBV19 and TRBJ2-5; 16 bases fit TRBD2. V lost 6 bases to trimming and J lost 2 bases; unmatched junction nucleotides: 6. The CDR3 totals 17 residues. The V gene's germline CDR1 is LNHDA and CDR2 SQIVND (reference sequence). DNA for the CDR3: TGTGCCAGTAGAAAGGGGACTAGCGGGGGGGCACAAGAGACCCAGTACTTC. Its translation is CASRKGTSGGAQETQYF.

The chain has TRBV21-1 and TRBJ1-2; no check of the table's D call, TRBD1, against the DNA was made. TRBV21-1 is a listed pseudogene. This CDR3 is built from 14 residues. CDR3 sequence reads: CASSKWTGQDGYTF. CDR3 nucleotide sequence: TGTGCCAGCAGCAAATGGACAGGGCAAGATGGCTACACCTTC.

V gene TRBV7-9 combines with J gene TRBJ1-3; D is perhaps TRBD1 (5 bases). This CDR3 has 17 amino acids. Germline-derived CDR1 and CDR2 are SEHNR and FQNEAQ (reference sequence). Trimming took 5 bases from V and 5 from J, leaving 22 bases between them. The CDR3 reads CASSPWGGAGDRNTIYF. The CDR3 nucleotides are TGTGCCAGCAGCCCATGGGGCGGGGCTGGTGATAGAAACACCATATATTTT.

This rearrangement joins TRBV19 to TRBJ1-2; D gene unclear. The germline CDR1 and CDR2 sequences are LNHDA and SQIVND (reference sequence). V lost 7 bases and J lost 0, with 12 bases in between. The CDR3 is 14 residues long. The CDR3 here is CASTAGGTNYGYTF. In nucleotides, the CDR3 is TGTGCCAGTACTGCGGGAGGAACTAACTATGGCTACACCTTC.

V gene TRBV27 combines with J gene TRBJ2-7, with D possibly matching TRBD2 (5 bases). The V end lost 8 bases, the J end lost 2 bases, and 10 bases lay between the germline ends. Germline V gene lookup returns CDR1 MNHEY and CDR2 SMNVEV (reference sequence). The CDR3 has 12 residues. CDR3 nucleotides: TGTGCCAGCGGAACTAGACCCTACGAGCAGTACTTC. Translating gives CASGTRPYEQYF.

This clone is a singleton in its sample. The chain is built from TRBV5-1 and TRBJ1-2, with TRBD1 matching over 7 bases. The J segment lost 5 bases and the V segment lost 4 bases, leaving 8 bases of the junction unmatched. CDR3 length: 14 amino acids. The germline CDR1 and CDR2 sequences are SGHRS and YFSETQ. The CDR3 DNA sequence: TGCGCCAGCAGCAAAGACTGGGGACAGTATGGCTACACCTTC. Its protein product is CASSKDWGQYGYTF.